Below, one TCR beta chain is given with its context. This CDR3 contains 18 residues. CDR1 is LNHDA, CDR2 SQIVND, per germline (reference sequence). The J segment lost 4 bases and the V segment lost 6 bases, leaving 19 bases of the junction unmatched. The sample is drawn from a study of blood T cell repertoires in COVID-19. Overall study context: COVID-19 samples collected from the United States, Italy and Spain covered acute and convalescent phases.

Enrolled through a virtual design, the participants were between about 18 and 100 years of age and came from some 25 US areas. This table comes from immunoSEQ multiplex PCR, and its TCRdb copy is limited to in-frame clones, with some not included. The sample carries more than 450,000 clones, roughly nine tenths recorded once. The specimen was PBMCs or T cells enriched from blood (not recorded which). This sequence was found in a woman in her late teens or twenties who had recovered from COVID-19. This chain connects TRBV19 to TRBJ1-2; 8 bases match TRBD1. This chain's CDR3 is CASSKTSTGANAIYGYTF. CDR3 nucleotide sequence: TGTGCCAGTAGCAAAACTTCGACAGGGGCGAACGCTATCTATGGCTACACCTTC.